This T cell receptor beta chain was profiled in a study of cytomegalovirus exposure and HLA in healthy donors. PCR primers comprised 60 Vbeta and 13 Jbeta primers. The assay was immunoSEQ multiplex PCR, and TCRdb's table has in-frame clones only and misses some. This sample yields 95,000 to 150,000 clones, of which around 66% are seen a single time; about 8.1% belongs to the top ten. The sequencing input was PBMCs. The clonotype comes from a woman aged 40 to 55 in good health and CMV-seropositive.

CDR3 bases: TGTGCCACCAAACCCCTAGCGGGAATGGACAATGAGCAGTTCTTC. It is translated as CATKPLAGMDNEQFF. The chain has TRBV27 and TRBJ2-1; 9 positions match TRBD2. Germline values: CDR1 MNHEY, CDR2 SMNVEV (reference sequence). This CDR3 has 15 amino acids. The ends lost 10 bases at V and 5 bases at J; junction bases unmatched: 12.